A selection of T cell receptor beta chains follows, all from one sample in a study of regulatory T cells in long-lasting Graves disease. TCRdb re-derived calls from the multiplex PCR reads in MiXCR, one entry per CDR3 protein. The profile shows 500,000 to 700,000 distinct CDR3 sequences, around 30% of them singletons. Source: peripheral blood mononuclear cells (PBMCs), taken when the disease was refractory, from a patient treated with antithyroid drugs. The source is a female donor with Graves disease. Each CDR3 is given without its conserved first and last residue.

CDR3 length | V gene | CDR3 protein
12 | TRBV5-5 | ASSPGQGWYEQY
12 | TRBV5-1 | ASSLGTLPGELF
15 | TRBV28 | ASSSPRRQGWAGELL
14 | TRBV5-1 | ANSLGGTSGIDEQY
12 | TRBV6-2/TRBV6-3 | ASFSRQANYGYT
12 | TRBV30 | AWSVPGSYNEQF
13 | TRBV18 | ASSAGSGRNTEAF
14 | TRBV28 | ASSTTDYSTNEKLV
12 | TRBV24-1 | ATSDFWTDCGYT
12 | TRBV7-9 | ASSPVGSIYEQY
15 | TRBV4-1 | ASSQVMPGVGGETQY
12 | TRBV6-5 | ASSYVGENTEAF
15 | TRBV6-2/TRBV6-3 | ASSERGLALTGDTQY
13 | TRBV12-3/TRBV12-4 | ASSRSGRDPYEQY
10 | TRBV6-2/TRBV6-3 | AGGVGNTEAF
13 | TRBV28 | ASSHGTGGSYGYT
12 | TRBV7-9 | ASSSGEYQETQY
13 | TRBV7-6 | ASSLAEGAGYEQY
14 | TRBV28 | ASSFRGGGRNSPLH
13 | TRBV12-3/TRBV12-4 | ASSFIVAGADEQY
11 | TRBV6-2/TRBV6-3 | ASMIAGVGEQY
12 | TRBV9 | ASSLRGFGEKLF
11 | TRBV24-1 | ATSATTGLAMF
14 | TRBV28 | ASSPHGSGRKYEQY
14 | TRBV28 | ASSLGTGGARQPQH
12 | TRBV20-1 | SASFSTSQETQY
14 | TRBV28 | ASSLSYRVNTGELF
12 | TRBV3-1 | ASSQGHSTYEQY
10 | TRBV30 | AWSVQGTEAF
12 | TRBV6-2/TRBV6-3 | ASSIRGENTEAF
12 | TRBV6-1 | ASVGEKGTYEQY
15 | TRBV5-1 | ASSFGTSGRAKSEQY
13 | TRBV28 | ASSLRTGGPYGYT
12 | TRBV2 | ASSDDRDPPEAF
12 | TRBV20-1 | SARPPGGPDTQY
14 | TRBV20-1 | SARGSRGQQNTEAF
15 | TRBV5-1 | ASSPGQGAIGNQPQH
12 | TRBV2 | ASSDPDRPYEQY
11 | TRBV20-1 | SALTGVGEKLF
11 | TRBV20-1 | SAGTGGITEAF